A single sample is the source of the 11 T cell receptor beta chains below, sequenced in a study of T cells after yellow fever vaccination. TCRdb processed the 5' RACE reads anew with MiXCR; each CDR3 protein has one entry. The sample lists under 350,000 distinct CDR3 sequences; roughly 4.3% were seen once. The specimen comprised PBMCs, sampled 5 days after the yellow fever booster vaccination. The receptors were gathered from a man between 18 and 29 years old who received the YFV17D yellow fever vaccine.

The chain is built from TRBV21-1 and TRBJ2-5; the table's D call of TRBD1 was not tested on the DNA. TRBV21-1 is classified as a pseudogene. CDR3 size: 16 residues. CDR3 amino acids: CASSKVSRGGLETQYF. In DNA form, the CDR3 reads TGTGCCAGCAGCAAAGTTAGCAGGGGAGGCTTGGAGACCCAGTACTTC.

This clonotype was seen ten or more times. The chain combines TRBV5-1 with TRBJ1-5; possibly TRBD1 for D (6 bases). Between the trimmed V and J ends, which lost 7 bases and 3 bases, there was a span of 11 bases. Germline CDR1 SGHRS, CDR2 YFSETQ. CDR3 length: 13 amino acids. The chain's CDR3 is CASAQGFNQPQHF. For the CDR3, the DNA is TGCGCCAGCGCCCAGGGGTTCAATCAGCCCCAGCATTTT.

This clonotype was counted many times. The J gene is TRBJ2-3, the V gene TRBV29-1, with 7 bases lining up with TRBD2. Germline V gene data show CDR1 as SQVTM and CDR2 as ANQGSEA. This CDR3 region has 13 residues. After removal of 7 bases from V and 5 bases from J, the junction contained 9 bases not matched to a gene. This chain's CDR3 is CSASEREGDTQYF. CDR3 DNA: TGCAGCGCGTCCGAGCGGGAAGGAGATACGCAGTATTTT.

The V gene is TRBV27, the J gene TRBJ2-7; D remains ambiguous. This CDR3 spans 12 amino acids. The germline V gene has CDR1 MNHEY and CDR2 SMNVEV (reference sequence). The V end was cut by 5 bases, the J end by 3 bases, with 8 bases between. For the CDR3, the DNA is TGTGCCAGCAGTGGGCCCTACTACGAGCAGTACTTC. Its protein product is CASSGPYYEQYF.

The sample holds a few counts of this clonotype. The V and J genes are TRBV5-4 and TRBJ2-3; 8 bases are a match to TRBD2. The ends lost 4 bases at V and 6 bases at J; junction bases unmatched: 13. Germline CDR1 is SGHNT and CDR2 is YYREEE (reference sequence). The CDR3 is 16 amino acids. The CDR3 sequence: CASSRVLAAVEDTQYF. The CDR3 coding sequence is TGTGCCAGCAGCCGGGTACTAGCGGCGGTGGAGGATACGCAGTATTTT.

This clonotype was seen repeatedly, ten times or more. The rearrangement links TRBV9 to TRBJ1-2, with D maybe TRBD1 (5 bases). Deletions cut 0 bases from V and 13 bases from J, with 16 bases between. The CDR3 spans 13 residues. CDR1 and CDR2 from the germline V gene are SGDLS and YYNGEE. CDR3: CASSVGTGGAGTF. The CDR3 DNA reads TGTGCCAGCAGCGTAGGTACAGGCGGAGCGGGCACCTTC.

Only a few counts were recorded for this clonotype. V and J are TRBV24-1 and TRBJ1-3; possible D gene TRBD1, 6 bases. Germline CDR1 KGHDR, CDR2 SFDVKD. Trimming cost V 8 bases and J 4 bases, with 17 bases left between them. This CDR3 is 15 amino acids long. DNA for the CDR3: TGTGCCACCAAACAAACAGGGAAATACGGAAACACCATATATTTT. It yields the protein CATKQTGKYGNTIYF.

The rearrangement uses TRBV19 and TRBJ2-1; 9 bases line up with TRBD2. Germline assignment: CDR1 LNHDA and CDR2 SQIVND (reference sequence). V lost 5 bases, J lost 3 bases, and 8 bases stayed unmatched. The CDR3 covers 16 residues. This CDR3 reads CASSLLAGSYYNEQFF. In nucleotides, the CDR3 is TGTGCCAGTAGTCTGCTAGCGGGGAGCTACTACAATGAGCAGTTCTTC.

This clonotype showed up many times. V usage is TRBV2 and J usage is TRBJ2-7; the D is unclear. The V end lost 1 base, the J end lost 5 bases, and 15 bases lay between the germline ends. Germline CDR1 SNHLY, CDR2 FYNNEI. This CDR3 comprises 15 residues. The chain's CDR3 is CASSEERMRFDEQYV. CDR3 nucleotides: TGTGCCAGCAGTGAAGAAAGAATGCGATTCGACGAGCAGTACGTC.

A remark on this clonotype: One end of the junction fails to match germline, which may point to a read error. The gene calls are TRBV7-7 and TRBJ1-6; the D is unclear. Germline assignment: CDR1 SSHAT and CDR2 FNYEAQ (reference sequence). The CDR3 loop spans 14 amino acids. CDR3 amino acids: CASSSRTHNSPLHF. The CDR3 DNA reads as TGTGCTAGCAGCTCACGGACTCATAATTCACCCCTCCACTTT.

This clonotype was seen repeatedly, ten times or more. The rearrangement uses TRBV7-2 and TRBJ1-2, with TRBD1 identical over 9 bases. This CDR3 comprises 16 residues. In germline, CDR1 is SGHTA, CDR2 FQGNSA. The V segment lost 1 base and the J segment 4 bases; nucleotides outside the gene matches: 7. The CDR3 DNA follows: TGTGCCAGCAGCTTAGGGCTAGGACAGGGGATCTATGGCTACACCTTC. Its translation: CASSLGLGQGIYGYTF. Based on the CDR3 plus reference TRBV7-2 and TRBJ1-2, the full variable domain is GAGVSQSPSNKVTEKGKDVELRCDPISGHTALYWYRQSLGQGLEFLIYFQGNSAPDKSGLPSDRFSAERTGGSVSTLTIQRTQQEDSAVYLCASSLGLGQGIYGYTFGSGTRLTVV.